This T cell receptor beta chain was captured by sequencing in a study of T cell repertoires in cytomegalovirus infection. Study overall: Shared public TCR beta signatures pointed to both CMV infection and a matching HLA type. Study results and limitations: Clonotypes of TCR beta that were HLA-C-restricted and CMV-specific dominated the ex vivo response. There were carriers of CMV plus the relevant HLA, and cumulative public TCR beta family frequency identified them.

This clonotype was seen repeatedly, ten times or more. The antigen is unknown. Trimming took 5 bases from V and 4 from J; bases not matched to a gene: 13. Germline loops: CDR1 SGHTA, CDR2 FQGNSA. The CDR3 sequence is 18 residues long. TCRdb processed the reads anew with MiXCR; each CDR3 protein has one entry. The repertoire holds fewer than 350,000 distinct CDR3 sequences, with roughly 15% as singletons. The sample consisted of PBMCs. The genes are TRBV7-2 and TRBJ2-6; 8 bases are shared with TRBD1. This receptor was taken from a human donor in good health (CMV status not recorded). Some clones in this sample may be carry-over from other donors' samples. As DNA, the CDR3 is TGTGCCAGCAGCCCGATCGCTGGACAGGGATACGGGGCCAACGTCCTGACTTTC. This translates into CASSPIAGQGYGANVLTF.